These T cell receptor beta chains were read from a single sample in a study of blood T cell repertoires in COVID-19. Generated by immunoSEQ multiplex PCR, the TCRdb table keeps only in-frame clones and is missing some. The sample holds fewer than 200,000 clones; around 78% are singletons and the top ten take about 4.4%. Sequenced: PBMCs or T cells enriched from blood (not recorded which). Receptors were obtained from a woman in her fifties or sixties who had recovered from COVID-19. CDR3s include the opening cysteine and the closing phenylalanine or tryptophan. The D gene is left open where the match is weak. Clone size is shown for a subset of rows, as once, few, many or a class of expanded clone.

V gene	clone size	J gene	D gene	CDR3 DNA	CDR3 protein
TRBV14	NA	TRBJ1-1	NA	TGTGCCAGCAGCAAAGGGTGGCAGGAGAACACTGAAGCTTTCTTT	CASSKGWQENTEAFF
TRBV28	NA	TRBJ1-5	NA	TGTGCCAGCAGTTTCTGGCAGGGCCATCGGCCCCAGCATTTT	CASSFWQGHRPQHF
TRBV7-2	NA	TRBJ1-2	NA	TGTGCCAGCAGCTCGACGGGAGAATATGGCTACACCTTC	CASSSTGEYGYTF
TRBV28	NA	TRBJ1-6	NA	TGTGCCAGCAGTTTGGAAGCGACGGCCAATTCACCCCTCCACTTT	CASSLEATANSPLHF
TRBV5-4	NA	TRBJ2-6	TRBD1	TGTGCCAGCAGCACGGGACAGGGGGTTGCTGGGGCCAACGTCCTGACTTTC	CASSTGQGVAGANVLTF
TRBV19	few	TRBJ2-3	NA	TGTGCCAGTAGTGAGGGCAGAGCAACAGATACGCAGTATTTT	CASSEGRATDTQYF
TRBV5-1	once	TRBJ1-2	NA	TGCGCCAGCAGCTCAGGGAACTATGGCTACACCTTC	CASSSGNYGYTF
TRBV27	NA	TRBJ1-1	NA	TGTGCCAGCAGTTCCAGGGTGGGGAACACTGAAGCTTTCTTT	CASSSRVGNTEAFF
TRBV24-1	few	TRBJ2-1	TRBD2	TGTGCCACCGGACGTAGCGGGGGGTACAATGAGCAGTTCTTC	CATGRSGGYNEQFF
TRBV2	NA	TRBJ2-3	NA	TGTGCCAGCAGGTCACAGGGAATGGGCACAGATACGCAGTATTTT	CASRSQGMGTDTQYF
TRBV20-1	once	TRBJ1-2	NA	TGCAGTTCAGGATCTAACTATGGCTACACCTTC	CSSGSNYGYTF
TRBV9	NA	TRBJ1-5	NA	TGTGCCAGCAGCGCTAGACCCCATCAGCCCCAGCATTTT	CASSARPHQPQHF
TRBV2	NA	TRBJ1-3	NA	TGTGCCAGCAGTGCCTCGACACTTTCTGGAAACACCATATATTTT	CASSASTLSGNTIYF
TRBV29-1	NA	TRBJ1-2	NA	TGCAGCGTTTCCTACTATGGCTACACCTTC	CSVSYYGYTF
TRBV11-2	NA	TRBJ2-1	TRBD1	TGTGCCAGCAGCTTAACAGGGGGCCACTACTACAATGAGCAGTTCTTC	CASSLTGGHYYNEQFF
TRBV5-1	once	TRBJ1-2	NA	TGCGCCAGCAGCCAGTCGACAGGCCTCTATGACTATGGCTACACCTTC	CASSQSTGLYDYGYTF
TRBV3-1/TRBV3-2	NA	TRBJ2-2	NA	TGTGCCAGCAGCCAACTAGCGAACACCGGGGAGCTGTTTTTT	CASSQLANTGELFF
TRBV10-1	NA	TRBJ2-5	NA	TGCGCCAGCAGTTCCGGGGGCCAAGAGACCCAGTACTTC	CASSSGGQETQYF
TRBV11-2	NA	TRBJ1-6	NA	TGTGCCAGCAGCCCGGGGGGTTCACCCCTCCACTTT	CASSPGGSPLHF
TRBV3-1/TRBV3-2	NA	TRBJ1-4	NA	TGTGCCAGCAGCCAACAGGGTGGACAGAAACTGTTTTTT	CASSQQGGQKLFF
TRBV24-1	once	TRBJ2-1	TRBD1	TGTGCCACCAGTGACCACGGGACAGGGGTAATGAATGAGCAGTTCTTC	CATSDHGTGVMNEQFF
TRBV12-3/TRBV12-4	NA	TRBJ1-2	TRBD1	TGTGCCAGCAGCTTCAGGGGGACCTATGGCTACACCTTC	CASSFRGTYGYTF
TRBV7-2	NA	TRBJ1-1	TRBD1	TGTGCCAGCAGCTTAGGAGGGACAGGGGGCCACACTGAAGCTTTCTTT	CASSLGGTGGHTEAFF
TRBV4-3	NA	TRBJ1-3	NA	TGCGCCAGCAGCCAGGATCCTTCAGGGTCTGGAAACACCATATATTTT	CASSQDPSGSGNTIYF
TRBV5-1	NA	TRBJ1-2	NA	TGCGCCAGCAGCTTGGCGGGAACGTATGGCTACACCTTC	CASSLAGTYGYTF
TRBV12-3/TRBV12-4	NA	TRBJ1-5	NA	TGTGCCAGCAGCGGACAGAGCAATCAGCCCCAGCATTTT	CASSGQSNQPQHF
TRBV3-1/TRBV3-2	NA	TRBJ1-2	TRBD1	TGTGCCTCCAGGGGGCATGGGACAGGGGGCGGCTACACCTTC	CASRGHGTGGGYTF
TRBV6-5	once	TRBJ2-2	NA	TGTGCCAGCAGTTACTCGGCGGTGAACACCGGGGAGCTGTTTTTT	CASSYSAVNTGELFF
TRBV3-1/TRBV3-2	NA	TRBJ2-6	TRBD2	TGTGCCAGCAGGGGTTGTGGGGCGGGAGCTATCCCCGTCCTGACTTTC	CASRGCGAGAIPVLTF
TRBV19	NA	TRBJ1-2	NA	TGTGCCAGTAGGGAAAGCACAGTCAACTATGGCTACACCTTC	CASRESTVNYGYTF
TRBV28	few	TRBJ1-2	NA	TGTGCCAGCAGTTCTCAGGGGCCGGGAGGCTACACCTTC	CASSSQGPGGYTF